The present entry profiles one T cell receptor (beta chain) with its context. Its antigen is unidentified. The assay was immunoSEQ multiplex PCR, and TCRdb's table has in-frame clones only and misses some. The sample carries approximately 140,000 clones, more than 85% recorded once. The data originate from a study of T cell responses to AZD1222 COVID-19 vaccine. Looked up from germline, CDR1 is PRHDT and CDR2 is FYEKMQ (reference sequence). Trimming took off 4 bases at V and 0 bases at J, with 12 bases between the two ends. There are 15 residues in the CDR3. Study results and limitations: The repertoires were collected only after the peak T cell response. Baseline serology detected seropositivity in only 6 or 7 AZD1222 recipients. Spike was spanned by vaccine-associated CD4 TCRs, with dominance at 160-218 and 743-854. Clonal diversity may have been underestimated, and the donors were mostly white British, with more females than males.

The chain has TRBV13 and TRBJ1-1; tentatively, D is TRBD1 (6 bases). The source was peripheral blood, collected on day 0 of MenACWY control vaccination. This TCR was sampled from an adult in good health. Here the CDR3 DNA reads TGTGCCAGCAGCTCTCCCGGACAGCTGAACACTGAAGCTTTCTTT. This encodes CASSSPGQLNTEAFF.